This entry lists 5 T cell receptor beta chains sequenced from one sample in a study of OX40 agonist ivuxolimab in advanced cancers. Using immunoSEQ multiplex PCR, the repertoire was profiled, and TCRdb retains in-frame clones only, with some absent. Here the sample spans about 120,000 clones, around 93% being singletons. This specimen was CD4+ or CD8+ T cells sorted from blood, taken in a trial of the OX40 agonist ivuxolimab. All receptors come from an adult with an advanced solid tumor such as melanoma, head and neck, liver or kidney cancer.

This rearrangement joins TRBV5-1 to TRBJ1-1; TRBD1 agrees at 7 bases. The ends lost 4 bases at V and 2 bases at J; junction bases unmatched: 8. Looked up from germline, CDR1 is SGHRS and CDR2 is YFSETQ. This CDR3 has 15 amino acids. CDR3 nucleotide sequence: TGCGCCAGCAGCCCTTCGACAGGGATAAACACTGAAGCTTTCTTT. It yields the protein CASSPSTGINTEAFF. The full variable domain, completed using reference TRBV5-1 and TRBJ1-1, is KAGVTQTPRYLIKTRGQQVTLSCSPISGHRSVSWYQQTPGQGLQFLFEYFSETQRNKGNFPGRFSGRQFSNSRSEMNVSTLELGDSALYLCASSPSTGINTEAFFGQGTRLTVV.

The chain has TRBV5-4 and TRBJ2-2; D remains unclear. V was trimmed by 0 bases and J by 7 bases, leaving 10 bases between them. Germline V gene data show CDR1 as SGHNT and CDR2 as YYREEE (reference sequence). There are 14 residues in the CDR3. The CDR3 bases are TGTGCCAGCAGCTTGGGAAATGATGGCGGGGAGCTGTTTTTT. This sequence encodes CASSLGNDGGELFF. The whole variable domain, filled in from reference TRBV5-4 and TRBJ2-2, reads ETGVTQSPTHLIKTRGQQVTLRCSSQSGHNTVSWYQQALGQGPQFIFQYYREEENGRGNFPPRFSGLQFPNYSSELNVNALELDDSALYLCASSLGNDGGELFFGEGSRLTVL.

The chain combines TRBV19 with TRBJ1-5; D is undetermined. This CDR3 is built from 13 residues. V shed 3 bases and J shed 2 bases, with 5 bases lying between them. Germline V CDR1 and CDR2: LNHDA, SQIVND (reference sequence). CDR3 amino acids: CASSMMGNQPQHF. The CDR3 DNA reads TGTGCCAGTAGTATGATGGGCAATCAGCCCCAGCATTTT.

The chain links TRBV7-6 to TRBJ2-7; a weak D match, TRBD2 (5 bases). Germline CDR1 and CDR2: SGHVS and FNYEAQ. V lost 5 bases and J lost 3, with 14 bases in between. CDR3 length equals 14 residues. The CDR3 region is CASSPGWSNYEQYF. CDR3 sequence (DNA): TGTGCCAGCAGCCCGGGATGGAGCAACTACGAGCAGTACTTC.

The chain links TRBV18 to TRBJ1-2; possibly TRBD1 for D (5 bases). The CDR3 has 16 amino acids. Germline V gene sequence: CDR1 KGHSH, CDR2 LQKENI. Trimming took 3 bases from V and 1 from J, leaving 15 bases between them. For the CDR3, the DNA is TGTGCCAGCTCACCCCGCCCACGGGGCATTAACTATGGCTACACCTTC. This translates into CASSPRPRGINYGYTF.